Below are 11 T cell receptor beta chains sequenced from a single sample in a study of cytomegalovirus exposure and HLA in healthy donors. The PCR contained 60 Vbeta and 13 Jbeta primers. Produced via immunoSEQ multiplex PCR; TCRdb's table is partial and in-frame only. There are 150,000 to 200,000 clones in the sample; approximately 81% occur only once, and around 2.1% lies in the top ten. Sequenced sample: PBMCs. These receptors were taken from a woman under 30 in good health and CMV-seropositive.

This clone was seen only a few times. The chain uses TRBV6-6 and TRBJ2-1; TRBD1 is a possible D gene (7 bases). The ends were cut back, 6 bases at V and 7 bases at J, with 13 bases in the middle. This CDR3 contains 13 residues. Germline values: CDR1 MNHNY, CDR2 SVGAGI (reference sequence). CDR3 residues: CASSRQGGNEQFF. CDR3 nucleotide sequence: TGTGCCAGCAGCCGCCAGGGGGGTAATGAGCAGTTCTTC.

This clone was counted between two and nine times. This chain joins TRBV28 and TRBJ1-4, with a tentative D call TRBD1 (6 bases). The CDR3 covers 14 residues. The germline CDR1 and CDR2 sequences are MDHEN and SYDVKM. Trimming left V 7 bases short and J 7 bases short, with 16 bases between. CDR3 protein: CASKPLGGREKLFF. DNA of the CDR3: TGTGCCAGCAAACCCTTAGGGGGTCGTGAAAAACTGTTTTTT.

This clone has only a few counts. V usage is TRBV2 and J usage is TRBJ2-1; 14 positions agree with TRBD2. The CDR3 runs 15 residues. Germline values: CDR1 SNHLY, CDR2 FYNNEI. V lost 7 bases and J lost 5; bases outside the gene matches: 4. The CDR3 DNA is TGTGCCAGCATACGACTAGCGGGGGGGAACAATGAGCAGTTCTTC. It codes for CASIRLAGGNNEQFF.

Regarding this clone: Lacking the conserved final phenylalanine or tryptophan, this CDR3 likely reflects a read error. The DNA is left out, because the CDR3 cannot be placed on it with certainty; the CDR3 is given as TCRdb lists it. This chain links TRBV23-1 with TRBJ1-4; TRBD1 is the table's D call and was not checked against the DNA. TRBV23-1 is reported as an ORF; its role is uncertain. Inclusive of both ends, the CDR3 amounts to 12 amino acids. This CDR3 is CASTRGHRGPIL.

This chain links TRBV5-1 with TRBJ2-2; the match to TRBD2 covers 12 bases. V lost 4 bases to trimming and J lost 6 bases; unmatched junction nucleotides: 10. Germline-derived CDR1 and CDR2 are SGHRS and YFSETQ. The CDR3 is 17 residues long. CDR3 in DNA: TGCGCCAGCAGCCCTGCTAGCGGGGGGGCCTTAGCCGGGGAGCTGTTTTTT. Translating gives CASSPASGGALAGELFF.

The rearrangement uses TRBV6-5 and TRBJ2-7; D ambiguous. Per the germline V gene, CDR1 is MNHEY and CDR2 is SVGAGI. V was trimmed by 2 bases and J by 0 bases, leaving 11 bases between them. The CDR3 is 15 residues long. The CDR3 region has the DNA TGTGCCAGCAGTTACGCGGCCGTAAGCTCCTACGAGCAGTACTTC. Translating gives CASSYAAVSSYEQYF.

This clone appeared a single time. The chain couples TRBV19 to TRBJ1-2; D possibly corresponds to TRBD1 (5 bases). The CDR3 extends over 14 amino acids. Trimming pared 4 bases from V and 3 bases from J, leaving 12 bases between. Germline CDR1 is LNHDA and CDR2 is SQIVND (reference sequence). This CDR3 reads CASSTQGQDYGYTF. CDR3 in DNA: TGTGCCAGTAGTACCCAGGGTCAGGACTATGGCTACACCTTC.

The CDR3 region has the DNA TGTGCCAGCTACCAGGACACGCTACTGAACACTGAAGCTTTCTTT. It translates to CASYQDTLLNTEAFF. The chain has TRBV6-5 and TRBJ1-1; D possibly corresponds to TRBD1 (5 bases). Trimming pared 8 bases from V and 0 bases from J, leaving 16 bases between. Germline V gene sequence: CDR1 MNHEY, CDR2 SVGAGI. The CDR3 length is 15 residues.

This chain connects TRBV6-1 to TRBJ1-1, with D tentatively TRBD1 (5 bases). Trimming shortened V by 6 bases and J by 6 bases, and 14 bases separated the two germline ends. Germline V gene lookup returns CDR1 MNHNS and CDR2 SASEGT. The CDR3 extends over 13 amino acids. This CDR3 is CASRRDYEAEAFF. The CDR3 DNA follows: TGTGCCAGCAGGAGGGACTACGAAGCTGAAGCTTTCTTT.

Remarks on this clone: Other DNA sequences of this sample code for an identical CDR3. The chain couples TRBV6-1 to TRBJ2-1; 11 nucleotides match TRBD2. The V gene end was trimmed by 2 bases and the J gene end by 4 bases; junction bases not matched to a gene: 1. The V gene's germline CDR1 is MNHNS and CDR2 SASEGT. This CDR3 is 15 amino acids long. The CDR3 nucleotides are TGTGCCAGCAGTGAAACTAGCGGGGGATACAATGAGCAGTTCTTC. Amino acids: CASSETSGGYNEQFF.

The chain has TRBV6-6 and TRBJ2-2, with D possibly matching TRBD1 (5 bases). The V gene lost 0 bases and the J gene lost 5 bases, with 10 bases spanning the gap. This CDR3 has 15 residues. Germline lookup yields CDR1 MNHNY and CDR2 SVGAGI (reference sequence). Written as DNA, the CDR3 is TGTGCCAGCAGTTACTCCCAGGGCCAAACCGGGGAGCTGTTTTTT. Translation: CASSYSQGQTGELFF.